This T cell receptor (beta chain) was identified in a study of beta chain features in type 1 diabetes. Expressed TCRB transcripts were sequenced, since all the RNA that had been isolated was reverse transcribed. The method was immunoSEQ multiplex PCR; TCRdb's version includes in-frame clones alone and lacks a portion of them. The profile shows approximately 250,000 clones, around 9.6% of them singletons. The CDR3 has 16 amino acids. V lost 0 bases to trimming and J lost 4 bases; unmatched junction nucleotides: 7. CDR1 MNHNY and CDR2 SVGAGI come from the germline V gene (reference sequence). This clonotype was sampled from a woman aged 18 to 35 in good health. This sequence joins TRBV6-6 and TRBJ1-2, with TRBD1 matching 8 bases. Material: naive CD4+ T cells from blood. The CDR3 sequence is CASSYSSAGGIYGYTF. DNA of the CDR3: TGTGCCAGCAGTTACTCGTCCGCAGGGGGCATCTATGGCTACACCTTC.